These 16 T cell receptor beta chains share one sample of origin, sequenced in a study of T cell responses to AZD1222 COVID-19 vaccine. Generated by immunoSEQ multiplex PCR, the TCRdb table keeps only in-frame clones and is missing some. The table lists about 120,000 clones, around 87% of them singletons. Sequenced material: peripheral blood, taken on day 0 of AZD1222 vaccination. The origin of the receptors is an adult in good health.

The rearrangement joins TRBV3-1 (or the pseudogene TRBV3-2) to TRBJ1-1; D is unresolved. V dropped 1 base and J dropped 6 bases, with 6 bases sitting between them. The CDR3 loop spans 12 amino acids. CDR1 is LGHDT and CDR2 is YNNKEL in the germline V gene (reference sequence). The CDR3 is CASSQVAAEAFF. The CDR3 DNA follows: TGTGCCAGCAGCCAAGTGGCGGCTGAAGCTTTCTTT.

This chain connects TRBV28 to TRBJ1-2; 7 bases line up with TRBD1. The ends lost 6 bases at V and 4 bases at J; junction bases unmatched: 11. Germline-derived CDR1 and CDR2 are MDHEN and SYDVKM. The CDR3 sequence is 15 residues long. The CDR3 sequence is CASSPLMGQSYGYTF. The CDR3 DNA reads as TGTGCCAGCAGCCCGCTTATGGGACAGAGCTATGGCTACACCTTC.

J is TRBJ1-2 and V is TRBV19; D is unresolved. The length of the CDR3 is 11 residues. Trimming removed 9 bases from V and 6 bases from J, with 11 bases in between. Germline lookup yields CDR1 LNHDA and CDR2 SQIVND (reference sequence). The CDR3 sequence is CASGMANGYTF. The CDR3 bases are TGTGCCAGCGGGATGGCCAATGGCTACACCTTC.

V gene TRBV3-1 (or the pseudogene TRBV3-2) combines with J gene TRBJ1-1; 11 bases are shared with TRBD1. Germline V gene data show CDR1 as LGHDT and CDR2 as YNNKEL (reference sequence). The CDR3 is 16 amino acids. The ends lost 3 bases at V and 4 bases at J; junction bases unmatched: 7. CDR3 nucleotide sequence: TGTGCCAGCAGCCAGTACGGGACAGGGGGGAGCACTGAAGCTTTCTTT. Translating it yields CASSQYGTGGSTEAFF.

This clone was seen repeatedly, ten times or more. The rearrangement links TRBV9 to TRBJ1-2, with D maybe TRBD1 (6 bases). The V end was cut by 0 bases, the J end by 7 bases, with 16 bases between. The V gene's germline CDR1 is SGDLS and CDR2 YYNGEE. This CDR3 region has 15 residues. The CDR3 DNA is TGTGCCAGCAGCGTAGCCGCACAGGGACCTTCTGGCTACACCTTC. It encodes CASSVAAQGPSGYTF.

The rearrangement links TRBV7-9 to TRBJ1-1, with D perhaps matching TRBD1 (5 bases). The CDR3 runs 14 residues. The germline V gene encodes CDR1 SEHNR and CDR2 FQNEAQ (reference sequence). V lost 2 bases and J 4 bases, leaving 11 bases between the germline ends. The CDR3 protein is CASSLTGGTTEAFF. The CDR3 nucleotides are TGTGCCAGCAGCTTAACGGGGGGGACCACTGAAGCTTTCTTT.

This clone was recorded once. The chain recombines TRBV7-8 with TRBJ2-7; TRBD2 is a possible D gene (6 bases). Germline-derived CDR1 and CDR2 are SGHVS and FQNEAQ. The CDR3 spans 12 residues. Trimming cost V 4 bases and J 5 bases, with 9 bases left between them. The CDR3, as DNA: TGTGCCAGCAGCTCTCGCGGGGACGAGCAGTACTTC. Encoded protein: CASSSRGDEQYF.

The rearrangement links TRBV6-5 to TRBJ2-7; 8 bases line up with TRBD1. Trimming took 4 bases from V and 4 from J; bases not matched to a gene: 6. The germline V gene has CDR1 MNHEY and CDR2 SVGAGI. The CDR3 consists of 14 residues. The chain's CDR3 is CASSWNRGEYEQYF. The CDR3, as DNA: TGTGCCAGCAGTTGGAACAGGGGGGAGTACGAGCAGTACTTC.

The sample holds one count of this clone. This CDR3 is CASSIGQGAYNEQFF. In DNA, the CDR3 is TGCGCCAGCAGCATAGGACAGGGGGCGTACAATGAGCAGTTCTTC. The chain has TRBV5-1 and TRBJ2-1; 11 nucleotides agree with TRBD1. The CDR3 has 15 amino acids. Per germline, CDR1 SGHRS and CDR2 YFSETQ. The trim removed 4 bases at V and 4 bases at J, leaving 4 bases unmatched.

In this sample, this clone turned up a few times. CDR3 protein: CASTPGGHEKLFF. CDR3 nucleotide sequence: TGTGCCAGCACCCCGGGGGGTCATGAAAAACTGTTTTTT. The genes are TRBV28 and TRBJ1-4; D is perhaps TRBD1 (5 bases). Looked up from germline, CDR1 is MDHEN and CDR2 is SYDVKM. V was trimmed by 7 bases and J by 6 bases, leaving 12 bases between them. The CDR3 totals 13 residues.

CDR3 region: CASGLLITGELFF. In nucleotides, the CDR3 is TGTGCCTCAGGACTCTTAATCACCGGGGAGCTGTTTTTT. This chain links TRBV30 with TRBJ2-2; perhaps TRBD2 as D (5 bases). The V end was cut by 7 bases, the J end by 4 bases, with 13 bases between. This CDR3 region has 13 residues. Per the germline V gene, CDR1 is GTSNPN and CDR2 is SVGIG (reference sequence).

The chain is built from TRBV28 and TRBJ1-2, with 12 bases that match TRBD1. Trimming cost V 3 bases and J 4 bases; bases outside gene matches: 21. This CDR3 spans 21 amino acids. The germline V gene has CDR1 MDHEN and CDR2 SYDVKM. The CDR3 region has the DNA TGTGCCAGCAGTTTGGATCCTCGGGGAGGGACAGGGGGCGGTAAGATCTATGGCTACACCTTC. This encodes CASSLDPRGGTGGGKIYGYTF.

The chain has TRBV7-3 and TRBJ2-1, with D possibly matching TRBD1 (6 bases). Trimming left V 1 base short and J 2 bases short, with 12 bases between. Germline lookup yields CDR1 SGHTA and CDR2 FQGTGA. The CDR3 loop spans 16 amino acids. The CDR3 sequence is CASSLMGATPYNEQFF. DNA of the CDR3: TGTGCCAGCAGCTTAATGGGGGCTACACCCTACAATGAGCAGTTCTTC.

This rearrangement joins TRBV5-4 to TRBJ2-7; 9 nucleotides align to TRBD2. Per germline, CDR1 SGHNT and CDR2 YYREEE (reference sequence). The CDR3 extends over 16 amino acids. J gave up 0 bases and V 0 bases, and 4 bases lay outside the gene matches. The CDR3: CASSLGNSGGSYEQYF. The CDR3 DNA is TGTGCCAGCAGCTTGGGTAATAGCGGGGGCTCCTACGAGCAGTACTTC.

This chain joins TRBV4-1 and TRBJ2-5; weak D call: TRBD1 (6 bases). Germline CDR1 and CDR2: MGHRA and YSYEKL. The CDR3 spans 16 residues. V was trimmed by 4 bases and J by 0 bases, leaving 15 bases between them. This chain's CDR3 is CASSRRGGEYQETQYF. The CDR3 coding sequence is TGCGCCAGCAGCCGAAGAGGGGGAGAGTACCAAGAGACCCAGTACTTC.

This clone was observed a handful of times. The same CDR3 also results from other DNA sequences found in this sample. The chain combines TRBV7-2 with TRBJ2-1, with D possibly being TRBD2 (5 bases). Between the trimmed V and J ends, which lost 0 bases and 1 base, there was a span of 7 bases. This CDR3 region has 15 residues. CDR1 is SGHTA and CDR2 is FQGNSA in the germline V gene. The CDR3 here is CASSLARGSYNEQFF. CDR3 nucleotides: TGTGCCAGCAGCTTAGCCCGGGGATCCTACAATGAGCAGTTCTTC.